This T cell receptor beta chain was sequenced for a study of lymphopenia after photon versus proton radiotherapy (dated by TCRdb to between 2018 and 2021). Background on the whole study: The immunological effects of photon versus proton radiation therapy were compared in patients with gastrointestinal tumors who developed high-grade lymphopenia. The cohort comprised 15 to 20 patients with gastrointestinal tumors who received either photon or proton therapy and then developed lymphopenia. The study aimed to characterize how the two radiation modalities differ in their impact on the immune system.

A remark on this clone: Its antigen target is currently unknown. No base quality values were provided; no much bigger clone lies one nucleotide off.

As encoded in the germline V gene (reference sequence), CDR1 is DFQATT while CDR2 is SNEGSKA. V is clipped by 4 bases and J by 11 bases, and the sequence between their germline boundaries is 14 bases long. The CDR3 holds 11 amino acids from the cysteine to the phenylalanine. This entry keeps only the CDR3 DNA: 33 bases, framed from base 1. The protocol used for the library was the immunoSEQ multiplex PCR assay. T cell repertoires were profiled with deep sequencing of rearranged TCR beta loci together with multiparametric flow cytometry. The immuneACCESS repertoire file appears here via TCRdb, limited to in-frame rearrangements. These files lack a portion of the clones; in checked studies, under half of the deficit traces to unresolved V genes, and the cause of the others is not known. This sample holds tens of thousands of clones; 75% to 90% were observed only once. The ten largest clonotypes hold roughly 15% of the sample.

Study-wide conclusions, independent of this receptor: The survival association was examined only in patients who died, and the authors described better survival with proton therapy as a possibility, not as a demonstrated result. During treatment, patients who received photon therapy lost naive T cells and TCR diversity and gained effector/memory populations, whereas patients who received proton therapy remained relatively stable. Among patients across the cohort who died, overall survival time showed an inverse correlation with a larger post-nadir drop in TCR diversity. Once the lymphocyte count had reached its nadir, the repertoires of photon-treated patients showed oligoclonal expansion, particularly of CD8+ Temra cells, and this expansion drove the decline in diversity.

This receptor was taken from a woman in her 70s with pancreatic cancer. Recombination connected TRBV20-1 to TRBJ1-2; the D gene is unclear. The starting material was peripheral blood, obtained from a patient treated with proton-based radiotherapy. The bases are TGCAGTGCTACTGAGTCCGCCCGATACACCTTC. This encodes CSATESARYTF.